This T cell receptor (beta chain) was obtained from a study of CD8+CD57+ T cells in acquired aplastic anemia. Patients picked for sequencing had shown CD8+CD57+ cell expansion detected by flow cytometry. Germline V CDR1 and CDR2: SGHVS, FNYEAQ. The trim removed 2 bases at V and 7 bases at J, leaving 5 bases unmatched. This CDR3 spans 16 amino acids. The table lists this clonotype with a count of one. Profiling of TCR beta VDJ combinations and CDR3 sequences used genomic DNA as template. MiXCR was run by TCRdb on the reads, yielding one entry per CDR3 protein. The table includes some 180,000 distinct CDR3 sequences, around 63% detected once.

The source of this sequence is a human donor with aplastic anemia. The V call is TRBV7-6, the J call TRBJ2-2, with 12 bases identical to TRBD1. Sequenced material: sorted CD4+, CD8+, or CD8+CD57+ T cells (not recorded which) from PBMCs. For the CDR3, the DNA is TGTGCCAGCAGCTTACCGGGGACAGGGGGCGGCGGGGAGCTGTTTTTT. Its protein product is CASSLPGTGGGGELFF.